These 25 T cell receptor beta chains came from one sample sequenced in a study of T cells in Graves' hyperthyroidism and ophthalmopathy. RNA transcripts provided the source from which TCR beta CDR3 regions were amplified. The HTBI set primed first-round TCR CDR3 RT-PCR. From the multiplex PCR reads, TCRdb called clonotypes with MiXCR, one entry per CDR3 protein. The sample carries under 350,000 distinct CDR3 sequences, 15% to 20% recorded once. The material sequenced was blood. The source is a woman between 45 and 60 years old with Graves' hyperthyroidism.

The V and J genes are TRBV3-1 and TRBJ2-7, with D uncertain. The CDR3 runs 12 residues. Germline V CDR1 and CDR2: LGHDT, YNNKEL (reference sequence). The V and J ends lost 3 bases and 5 bases respectively, with 8 bases between them. This CDR3 reads CASSQGLDEQYF. As DNA, the CDR3 is TGTGCCAGCAGCCAGGGTTTGGACGAGCAGTACTTC.

This clonotype turned up a few times. The chain recombines TRBV5-1 with TRBJ1-1; no clear D. Germline assignment: CDR1 SGHRS and CDR2 YFSETQ. The length of the CDR3 is 13 residues. Deletions cut 0 bases from V and 4 bases from J, with 7 bases between. CDR3 residues: CASSLGSPTEAFF. DNA for the CDR3: TGCGCCAGCAGCTTGGGTAGCCCCACTGAAGCTTTCTTT.

This clonotype was recorded many times. The CDR3 DNA is TGCGCCAGCAGCCAAGGACTAGCGGGGGGGAAGGAGACCCAGTACTTC. This translates into CASSQGLAGGKETQYF. This chain links TRBV4-1 with TRBJ2-5, with 14 positions matching TRBD2. Germline values: CDR1 MGHRA, CDR2 YSYEKL. The CDR3 has 16 residues. The V segment lost 1 base and the J segment 5 bases; nucleotides outside the gene matches: 3.

In this sample, this clonotype turned up a few times. This sequence joins TRBV9 and TRBJ2-3; 11 bases fit TRBD2. After removal of 4 bases from V and 2 bases from J, the junction contained 6 bases not matched to a gene. This CDR3 is 16 amino acids long. The V gene's germline CDR1 is SGDLS and CDR2 YYNGEE. CDR3 DNA: TGTGCCAGCAGCACCGGGACTAGCGGTTACACAGATACGCAGTATTTT. Translated: CASSTGTSGYTDTQYF.

The rearrangement links TRBV20-1 to TRBJ2-3; D possibly corresponds to TRBD2 (6 bases). The germline V gene has CDR1 DFQATT and CDR2 SNEGSKA (reference sequence). V was pared by 3 bases and J by 5 bases, with 18 bases between. This CDR3 region has 15 residues. CDR3 bases: TGCAGTGCTAGTGAGGATAGCGGTGTTAAAGATACGCAGTATTTT. Protein: CSASEDSGVKDTQYF.

This clonotype has ten or more counts. This chain joins TRBV7-8 and TRBJ2-7; tentatively, D is TRBD1 (5 bases). Per germline, CDR1 SGHVS and CDR2 FQNEAQ. V lost 5 bases and J 5 bases, leaving 16 bases between the germline ends. The CDR3 spans 14 residues. CDR3 DNA sequence: TGTGCCAGCAGCGCTGTGGCAGGGCCCCACGAGCAGTACTTC. This sequence encodes CASSAVAGPHEQYF.

This clonotype was picked up a small number of times. The genes are TRBV6-1 and TRBJ2-2; the D is unclear. Trimming removed 5 bases from V and 8 bases from J, with 6 bases in between. Germline-derived CDR1 and CDR2 are MNHNS and SASEGT. This CDR3 spans 11 amino acids. As DNA, the CDR3 is TGTGCCAGCAGTCCACCTGGGGAGCTGTTTTTT. This sequence encodes CASSPPGELFF.

This clonotype was counted at least ten times. The chain links TRBV7-9 to TRBJ2-3; 7 bases match TRBD1. Per the germline V gene, CDR1 is SEHNR and CDR2 is FQNEAQ (reference sequence). V was clipped by 5 bases and J by 3 bases; unmatched bases: 11. The CDR3 has 16 amino acids. Here the CDR3 DNA reads TGTGCCAGCAGCGAACAGGGGTTCGGGACAACAGATACGCAGTATTTT. Encoded protein: CASSEQGFGTTDTQYF.

The chain employs TRBV6-1 and TRBJ1-4, with D tentatively TRBD1 (5 bases). CDR3 length equals 15 residues. Germline V CDR1 and CDR2: MNHNS, SASEGT. The V end lost 5 bases, the J end lost 4 bases, and 14 bases lay between the germline ends. The DNA of the CDR3 is TGTGCCAGCAGTCCACCGGGGGGGTATAATGAAAAACTGTTTTTT. As protein: CASSPPGGYNEKLFF.

The chain links TRBV19 to TRBJ1-3; weak D call: TRBD1 (5 bases). This CDR3 has 16 residues. The germline V and J ends were trimmed by 4 bases and 0 bases, with 13 bases remaining between them. In germline, CDR1 is LNHDA, CDR2 SQIVND (reference sequence). CDR3 nucleotides: TGTGCCAGTAGTACGGACATCTCGAGCTCTGGAAACACCATATATTTT. Residues: CASSTDISSSGNTIYF.

The genes are TRBV10-3 and TRBJ2-3; TRBD2 matches 8 bases. The V and J ends lost 2 bases and 4 bases, in that order; junction bases with no gene match: 8. This CDR3 has 16 amino acids. Germline loops: CDR1 ENHRY, CDR2 SYGVKD. In nucleotides, the CDR3 is TGTGCCATCAGTGAGCCAGGTGGACTAGCTTCAGATACGCAGTATTTT. Residues: CAISEPGGLASDTQYF.

There are a few counts of this clonotype. The chain links TRBV7-8 to TRBJ2-3; TRBD1 agrees at 7 bases. The trim removed 4 bases at V and 2 bases at J, leaving 18 bases unmatched. Germline loops: CDR1 SGHVS, CDR2 FQNEAQ. The CDR3 loop spans 19 amino acids. The CDR3 sequence: CASSSLGKGAARSTDTQYF. In DNA, the CDR3 is TGTGCCAGCAGCTCTCTCGGAAAGGGGGCCGCACGATCCACAGATACGCAGTATTTT.

The rearrangement joins TRBV7-9 to TRBJ2-7, with 9 bases that match TRBD2. This CDR3 has 15 residues. Germline CDR1 and CDR2: SEHNR and FQNEAQ (reference sequence). The DNA for the CDR3 is TGTACCAGCAGCTCGGAGCTAGCGGGGAACTACGAGCAGTACGTC. The encoded protein is CTSSSELAGNYEQYV.

This clonotype occurred many times. V gene TRBV29-1 combines with J gene TRBJ2-7; 14 nucleotides line up with TRBD2. V lost 7 bases and J lost 2; bases outside the gene matches: 7. This CDR3 spans 15 amino acids. CDR1 and CDR2 (germline): SQVTM, ANQGSEA. CDR3: CSAKGTSGSPYEQYF. The DNA of the CDR3 is TGCAGCGCAAAAGGGACTAGCGGGAGCCCCTACGAGCAGTACTTC.

This clonotype was seen only a few times. The chain recombines TRBV18 with TRBJ1-4; TRBD1 might be the D (5 bases). The germline V gene has CDR1 KGHSH and CDR2 LQKENI. CDR3 length equals 15 residues. Trimming stripped 2 bases from V and 8 bases from J, with 15 bases between. The CDR3, as DNA: TGTGCCAGCTCACCATGGGAAGGACAACGAGAAAAACTGTTTTTT. It yields the protein CASSPWEGQREKLFF.

This clonotype was counted ten times or more. The rearrangement uses TRBV2 and TRBJ2-2; D gene ambiguous. In germline, CDR1 is SNHLY, CDR2 FYNNEI. This CDR3 region has 12 residues. The ends were cut back, 4 bases at V and 7 bases at J, with 7 bases in the middle. The CDR3 DNA follows: TGTGCCAGCAGTGGTCAGATCGGGGAGCTGTTTTTT. Encoded protein: CASSGQIGELFF.

This clonotype was observed a few times. The V gene is TRBV6-1, the J gene TRBJ2-7; 9 bases are shared with TRBD2. Germline V lookup: CDR1 MNHNS, CDR2 SASEGT. This CDR3 contains 18 residues. With V trimmed by 5 bases and J by 3 bases, 17 bases remained unmatched. The CDR3 region is CASSLRDSGSPRFYEQYF. The CDR3 DNA is TGTGCCAGCAGTCTCCGTGATAGCGGGAGTCCCAGGTTCTACGAGCAGTACTTC.

CDR3 sequence reads: CASSRLSSGTRYEQYF. The CDR3 bases are TGTGCCAGCAGTCGTCTGTCAAGCGGGACCCGGTACGAGCAGTACTTC. The rearrangement joins TRBV6-1 to TRBJ2-7; TRBD2 matches at 7 bases. This CDR3 region has 16 residues. V lost 5 bases, J lost 4 bases, and 14 bases stayed unmatched. CDR1 MNHNS and CDR2 SASEGT come from the germline V gene.

The chain carries TRBV4-1 and TRBJ2-2, with a tentative D call TRBD1 (5 bases). The germline V gene encodes CDR1 MGHRA and CDR2 YSYEKL. Trimming stripped 0 bases from V and 3 bases from J, with 8 bases between. There are 15 residues in the CDR3. The CDR3 DNA is TGCGCCAGCAGCCAAGATCCGACAGACACCGGGGAGCTGTTTTTT. This encodes CASSQDPTDTGELFF.

This clonotype was counted ten times or more. The CDR3 loop is CASRPGVYNEQFF. CDR3 in DNA: TGTGCCAGCAGACCAGGGGTGTACAATGAGCAGTTCTTC. The chain has TRBV6-1 and TRBJ2-1, with a tentative D call TRBD1 (6 bases). Looked up from germline, CDR1 is MNHNS and CDR2 is SASEGT. The V end was cut by 6 bases, the J end by 4 bases, with 10 bases between. This CDR3 is 13 amino acids long.

The chain recombines TRBV12-5 with TRBJ2-6; 8 positions agree with TRBD2. CDR1 is LGHNT, CDR2 FRNRAP, per germline. CDR3 size: 15 residues. The CDR3 loop is CARLALGSGANVLTF. The DNA of the CDR3 is TGTGCGCGACTAGCGTTGGGCTCTGGGGCCAACGTCCTGACTTTC.

The chain has TRBV10-3 and TRBJ2-1, with TRBD1 as a possible D gene (5 bases). The V gene's germline CDR1 is ENHRY and CDR2 SYGVKD. The length of the CDR3 is 12 residues. Trimming took off 9 bases at V and 7 bases at J, with 13 bases between the two ends. CDR3 protein: CAIGGSGNEQFF. CDR3 sequence (DNA): TGTGCCATTGGTGGCTCAGGGAATGAGCAGTTCTTC.

In this sample, this clonotype turned up a few times. J is TRBJ2-7 and V is TRBV6-5, with TRBD2 identical over 9 bases. V shed 0 bases, J shed 3 bases, and the junction held 9 bases outside the gene matches. Germline CDR1 MNHEY, CDR2 SVGAGI. The CDR3 length is 17 residues. The CDR3 DNA reads as TGTGCCAGCAGTTACTCTGCGCGCAGTAGCGGGAGCTACGAGCAGTACTTC. This codes for CASSYSARSSGSYEQYF.

This clonotype was detected a few times. J is TRBJ1-2 and V is TRBV2, with unresolved D. Germline CDR1 is SNHLY and CDR2 is FYNNEI. V lost 0 bases and J lost 4, with 6 bases in between. The CDR3 contains 13 residues. The CDR3, as DNA: TGTGCCAGCAGTGAAGCGGAGTTCTATGGCTACACCTTC. It translates to CASSEAEFYGYTF. The full variable domain, in which reference TRBV2 and TRBJ1-2 provide the parts outside the CDR3, is EPEVTQTPSHQVTQMGQEVILRCVPISNHLYFYWYRQILGQKVEFLVSFYNNEISEKSEIFDDQFSVERPDGSNFTLKIRSTKLEDSAMYFCASSEAEFYGYTFGSGTRLTVV.

This clonotype was detected only a few times. The CDR3 loop reads CASSFYGQAKGEQYF. The CDR3 region has the DNA TGTGCCAGCAGCTTTTATGGACAGGCCAAGGGGGAGCAGTACTTC. J is TRBJ2-7 and V is TRBV7-8; 7 bases fit TRBD1. The trim removed 3 bases at V and 7 bases at J, leaving 12 bases unmatched. This CDR3 is 15 amino acids long. Germline assignment: CDR1 SGHVS and CDR2 FQNEAQ.